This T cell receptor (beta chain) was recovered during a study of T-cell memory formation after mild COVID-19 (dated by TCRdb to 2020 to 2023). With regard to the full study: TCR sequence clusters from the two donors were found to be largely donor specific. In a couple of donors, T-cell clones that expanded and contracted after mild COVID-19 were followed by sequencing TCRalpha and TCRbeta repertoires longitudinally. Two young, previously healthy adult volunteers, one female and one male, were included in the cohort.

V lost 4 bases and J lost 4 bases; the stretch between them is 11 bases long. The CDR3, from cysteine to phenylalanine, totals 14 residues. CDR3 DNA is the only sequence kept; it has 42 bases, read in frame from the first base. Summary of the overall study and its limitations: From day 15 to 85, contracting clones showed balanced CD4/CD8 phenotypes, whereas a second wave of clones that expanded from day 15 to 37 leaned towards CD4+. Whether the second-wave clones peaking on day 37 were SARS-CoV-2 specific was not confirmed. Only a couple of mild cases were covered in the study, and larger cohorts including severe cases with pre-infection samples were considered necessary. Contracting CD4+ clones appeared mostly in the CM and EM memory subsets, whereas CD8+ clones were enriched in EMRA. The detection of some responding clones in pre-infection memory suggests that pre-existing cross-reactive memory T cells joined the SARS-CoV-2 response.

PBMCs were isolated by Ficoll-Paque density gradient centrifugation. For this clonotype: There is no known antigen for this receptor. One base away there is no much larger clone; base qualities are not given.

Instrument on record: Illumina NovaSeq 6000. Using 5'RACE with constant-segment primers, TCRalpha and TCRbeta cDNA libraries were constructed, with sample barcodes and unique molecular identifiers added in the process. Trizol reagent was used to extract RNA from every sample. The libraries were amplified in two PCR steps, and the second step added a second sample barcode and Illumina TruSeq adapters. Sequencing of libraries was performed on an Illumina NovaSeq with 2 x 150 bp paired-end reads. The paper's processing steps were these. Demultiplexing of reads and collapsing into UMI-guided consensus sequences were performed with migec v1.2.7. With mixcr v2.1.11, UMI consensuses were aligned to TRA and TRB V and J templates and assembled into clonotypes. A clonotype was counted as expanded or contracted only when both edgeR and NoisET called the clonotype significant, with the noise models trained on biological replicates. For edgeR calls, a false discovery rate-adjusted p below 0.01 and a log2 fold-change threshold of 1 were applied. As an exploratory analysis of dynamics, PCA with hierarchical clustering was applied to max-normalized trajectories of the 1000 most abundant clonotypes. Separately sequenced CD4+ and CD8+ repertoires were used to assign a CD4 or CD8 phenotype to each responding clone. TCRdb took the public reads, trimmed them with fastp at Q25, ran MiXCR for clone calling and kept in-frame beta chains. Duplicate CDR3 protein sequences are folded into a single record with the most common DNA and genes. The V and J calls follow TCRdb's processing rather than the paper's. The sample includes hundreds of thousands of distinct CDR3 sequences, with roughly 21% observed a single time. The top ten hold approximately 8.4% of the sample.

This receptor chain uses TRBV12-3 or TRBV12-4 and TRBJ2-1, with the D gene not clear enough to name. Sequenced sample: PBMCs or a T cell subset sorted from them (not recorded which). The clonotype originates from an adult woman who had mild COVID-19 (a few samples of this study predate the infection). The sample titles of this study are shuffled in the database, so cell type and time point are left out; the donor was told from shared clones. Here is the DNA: TGTGCCAGCAGTTATGGTACGAAATACAATGAGCAGTTCTTC. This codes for CASSYGTKYNEQFF.